The rows below give T cell receptor beta chains drawn from one sample of a study of CD8+ T cells in alopecia areata. This table comes from immunoSEQ multiplex PCR, and its TCRdb copy is limited to in-frame clones, with some not included. Of under 200,000 clones listed, less than 70% were seen once; the top ten hold about 14%. Sequencing used CD4+ T cells sorted from blood, obtained at week 24, from a patient treated with tofacitinib. The receptors were gathered from a human donor with alopecia areata. Both conserved end residues are part of each CDR3. D genes are given only for firm matches. For some rows the clone size is stated as once, few or many, or as a class when expanded; others skip it.

abundance: .
d_gene: TRBD2
v_gene: TRBV6-1
j_gene: TRBJ2-3
CDR3aa: CAGQTSGGFTDTQYF
CDR3nt: TGTGCCGGACAAACTAGCGGGGGTTTCACAGATACGCAGTATTTT

abundance: .
d_gene: TRBD1
v_gene: TRBV29-1
j_gene: TRBJ1-2
CDR3aa: CSVVPLKGQGSDGYTF
CDR3nt: TGCAGCGTTGTACCCCTAAAGGGACAGGGTTCCGATGGCTACACCTTC

abundance: .
d_gene: .
v_gene: TRBV5-1
j_gene: TRBJ2-3
CDR3aa: CASSFGDISRDTQYF
CDR3nt: TGCGCCAGCAGCTTTGGGGACATATCACGAGATACGCAGTATTTT

abundance: .
d_gene: .
v_gene: TRBV23-1
j_gene: TRBJ2-7
CDR3aa: CASSQGARGSYEQYF
CDR3nt: TGCGCCAGCAGTCAAGGGGCCAGGGGCTCCTACGAGCAGTACTTC

abundance: .
d_gene: .
v_gene: TRBV30
j_gene: TRBJ1-5
CDR3aa: CAWSVQWGNQPQHF
CDR3nt: TGTGCCTGGAGTGTACAATGGGGCAATCAGCCCCAGCATTTT

abundance: .
d_gene: TRBD1
v_gene: TRBV29-1
j_gene: TRBJ2-7
CDR3aa: CSAGGTGDYEQYF
CDR3nt: TGCAGCGCTGGAGGGACAGGGGACTACGAGCAGTACTTC

abundance: few
d_gene: TRBD1
v_gene: TRBV6-1
j_gene: TRBJ1-6
CDR3aa: CASSAGQGASYNSPLHF
CDR3nt: TGTGCCAGCAGTGCCGGACAGGGGGCTTCCTATAATTCACCCCTCCACTTT

abundance: few
d_gene: TRBD1
v_gene: TRBV2
j_gene: TRBJ1-2
CDR3aa: CASSYRQGDYGYTF
CDR3nt: TGTGCCAGCAGCTACCGACAGGGCGACTATGGCTACACCTTC

abundance: .
d_gene: TRBD2
v_gene: TRBV15
j_gene: TRBJ2-6
CDR3aa: CATSRDPPGGSGANVLTF
CDR3nt: TGTGCCACCAGCAGAGATCCCCCGGGGGGCTCTGGGGCCAACGTCCTGACTTTC

abundance: .
d_gene: .
v_gene: TRBV30
j_gene: TRBJ2-7
CDR3aa: CAWSVLGQSYEQYF
CDR3nt: TGTGCCTGGAGTGTCTTAGGACAGTCCTACGAGCAGTACTTC

abundance: .
d_gene: TRBD1
v_gene: TRBV29-1
j_gene: TRBJ2-3
CDR3aa: CSVPRDRVADTQYF
CDR3nt: TGCAGCGTGCCCCGGGACAGGGTTGCAGATACGCAGTATTTT

abundance: .
d_gene: .
v_gene: TRBV29-1
j_gene: TRBJ2-5
CDR3aa: CSVEEAGLLHGETQYF
CDR3nt: TGCAGCGTTGAAGAGGCTGGGTTGCTGCACGGCGAGACCCAGTACTTC

abundance: .
d_gene: TRBD1
v_gene: TRBV5-4
j_gene: TRBJ1-1
CDR3aa: CASNRQGENTEAFF
CDR3nt: TGTGCCAGCAACCGACAGGGGGAGAACACTGAAGCTTTCTTT

abundance: .
d_gene: .
v_gene: TRBV6-5
j_gene: TRBJ1-2
CDR3aa: CASRRGINYGYTF
CDR3nt: TGTGCCAGTAGACGGGGGATTAACTATGGCTACACCTTC

abundance: .
d_gene: TRBD1
v_gene: TRBV6-5
j_gene: TRBJ1-4
CDR3aa: CASSYGPGQGLEKLFF
CDR3nt: TGTGCCAGCAGTTACGGGCCGGGACAGGGACTTGAAAAACTGTTTTTT

abundance: .
d_gene: TRBD1
v_gene: TRBV29-1
j_gene: TRBJ1-2
CDR3aa: CSVTGGESLGYTF
CDR3nt: TGCAGCGTGACAGGGGGCGAGAGTCTAGGCTACACCTTC

abundance: few
d_gene: .
v_gene: TRBV29-1
j_gene: TRBJ2-5
CDR3aa: CSVEGTYETQYF
CDR3nt: TGCAGCGTTGAAGGGACATACGAGACCCAGTACTTC

abundance: .
d_gene: .
v_gene: TRBV6-6
j_gene: TRBJ2-5
CDR3aa: CASTLKETQYF
CDR3nt: TGTGCCAGCACCCTAAAAGAGACCCAGTACTTC

abundance: .
d_gene: .
v_gene: TRBV29-1
j_gene: TRBJ2-5
CDR3aa: CSVVDGAQETQYF
CDR3nt: TGCAGCGTTGTTGACGGGGCCCAAGAGACCCAGTACTTC

abundance: .
d_gene: .
v_gene: TRBV6-1
j_gene: TRBJ2-1
CDR3aa: CASRVAGTGNEQFF
CDR3nt: TGTGCCAGCAGAGTGGCGGGGACGGGAAATGAGCAGTTCTTC

abundance: .
d_gene: .
v_gene: TRBV29-1
j_gene: TRBJ2-3
CDR3aa: CSGIAYADTQYF
CDR3nt: TGCAGCGGGATAGCTTATGCAGATACGCAGTATTTT

abundance: few
d_gene: .
v_gene: TRBV29-1
j_gene: TRBJ1-2
CDR3aa: CSVEVTNGKGGYTF
CDR3nt: TGCAGCGTTGAAGTGACGAACGGGAAGGGCGGCTACACCTTC

abundance: .
d_gene: TRBD1
v_gene: TRBV5-6
j_gene: TRBJ2-7
CDR3aa: CASRGTGGRYEQYF
CDR3nt: TGTGCCAGCAGGGGGACAGGGGGCCGGTACGAGCAGTACTTC